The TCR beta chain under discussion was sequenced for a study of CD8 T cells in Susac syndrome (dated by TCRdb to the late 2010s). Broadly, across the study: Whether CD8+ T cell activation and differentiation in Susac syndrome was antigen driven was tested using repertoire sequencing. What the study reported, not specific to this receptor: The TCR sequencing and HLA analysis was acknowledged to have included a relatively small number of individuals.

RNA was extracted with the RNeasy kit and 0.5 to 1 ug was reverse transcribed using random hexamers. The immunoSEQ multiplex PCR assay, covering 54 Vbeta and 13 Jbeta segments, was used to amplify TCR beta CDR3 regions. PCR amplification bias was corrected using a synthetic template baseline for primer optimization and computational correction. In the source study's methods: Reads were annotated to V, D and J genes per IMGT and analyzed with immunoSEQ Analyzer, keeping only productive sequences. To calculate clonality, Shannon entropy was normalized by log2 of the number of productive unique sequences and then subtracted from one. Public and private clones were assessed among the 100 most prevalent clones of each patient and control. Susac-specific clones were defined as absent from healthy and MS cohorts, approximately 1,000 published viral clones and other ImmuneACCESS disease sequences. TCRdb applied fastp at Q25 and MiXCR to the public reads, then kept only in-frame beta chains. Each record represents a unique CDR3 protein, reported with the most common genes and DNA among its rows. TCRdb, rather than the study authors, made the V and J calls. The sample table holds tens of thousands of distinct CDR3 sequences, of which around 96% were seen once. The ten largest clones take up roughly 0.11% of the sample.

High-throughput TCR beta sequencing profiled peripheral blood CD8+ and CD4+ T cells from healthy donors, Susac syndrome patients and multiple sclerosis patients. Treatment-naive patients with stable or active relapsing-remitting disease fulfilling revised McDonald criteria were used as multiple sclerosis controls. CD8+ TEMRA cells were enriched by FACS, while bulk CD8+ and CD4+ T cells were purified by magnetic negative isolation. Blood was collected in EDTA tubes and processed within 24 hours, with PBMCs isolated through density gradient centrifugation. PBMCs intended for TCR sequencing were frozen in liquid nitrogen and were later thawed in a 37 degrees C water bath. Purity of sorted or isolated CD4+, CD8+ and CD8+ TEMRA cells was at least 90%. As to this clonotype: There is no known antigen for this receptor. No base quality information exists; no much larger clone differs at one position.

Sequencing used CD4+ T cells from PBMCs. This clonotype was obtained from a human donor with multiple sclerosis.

The DNA sequence is given as TGTGCCAGCAGTGTGTCCGGGACAGGGCGCTTCGGTGAGCAGTTCTTC. Its coded protein is CASSVSGTGRFGEQFF. The sequence links TRBV28 to TRBJ2-1, with 9 middle bases fitting TRBD1. V is cut back by 5 bases and J by 9 bases, with 14 bases in the junction unmatched. From the cysteine up to the phenylalanine, the CDR3 has a length of 16 residues. Only the CDR3 DNA stays, 48 bases, in frame from base 1. CDR1 and CDR2 were assigned from the germline V gene as MDHEN and SYDVKM. The full variable domain, completed from the reference TRBV28 and TRBJ2-1 proteins outside the CDR3, reads DVKVTQSSRYLVKRTGEKVFLECVQDMDHENMFWYRQDPGLGLRLIYFSYDVKMKEKGDIPEGYSVSREKKERFSLILESASTNQTSMYLCASSVSGTGRFGEQFFGPGTRLTVL.